What follows are 4 T cell receptor beta chains derived from one specimen sequenced in a study of post-analysis software for immune sequencing data. TCR beta cDNA libraries had unique molecular identifiers. TCRdb reprocessed the PCR reads via MiXCR and lists one record per CDR3 protein. This table has some 890,000 distinct CDR3 sequences, about 57% appearing once. Study results and caveats: TRBV segments more frequent in patients than in controls numbered a few and included TRBV5-6, TRBV5-1 and TRBV20-1.

Their antigen targets remain unknown. The sequencing sample was made of blood. The receptor source for this set is a girl aged 10 to 17 with multiple sclerosis.

Only a few counts were recorded for this clonotype. V and J are TRBV29-1 and TRBJ2-7, with D possibly matching TRBD2 (5 bases). The V gene lost 6 bases and the J gene lost 0 bases, with 18 bases spanning the gap. The germline V gene has CDR1 SQVTM and CDR2 ANQGSEA. This CDR3 region has 15 residues. The CDR3 loop is CSVAGGPLGSYEQYF. As DNA, the CDR3 is TGCAGCGTCGCCGGCGGGCCCCTAGGCTCCTACGAGCAGTACTTC.

The chain couples TRBV29-1 to TRBJ2-5, with D tentatively TRBD1 or TRBD2 (5 bases each). The CDR3 spans 12 residues. Trimming cost V 7 bases and J 5 bases, with 14 bases left between them. Per the germline V gene, CDR1 is SQVTM and CDR2 is ANQGSEA. CDR3 loop: CSALSEGETQYF. In DNA form, the CDR3 reads TGCAGCGCCCTCTCTGAGGGGGAGACCCAGTACTTC.

The chain uses TRBV20-1 and TRBJ2-1; weak D call: TRBD2 (5 bases). Germline V gives CDR1 DFQATT, CDR2 SNEGSKA (reference sequence). CDR3 length: 11 amino acids. The CDR3: CRGSSYNEQFF. CDR3 sequence (DNA): TGCAGGGGGAGCTCCTACAATGAGCAGTTCTTC.

The chain carries TRBV6-6 and TRBJ1-2; D is undetermined. Germline assignment: CDR1 MNHNY and CDR2 SVGAGI (reference sequence). The length of the CDR3 is 13 residues. V lost 5 bases, J lost 8 bases, and 15 bases lay in between. DNA for the CDR3: TGTGCCAGCAGTACGGCGGGGTGGGTCGGCTACACCTTC. Encoded protein: CASSTAGWVGYTF.